These 8 T cell receptor beta chains originate from one sample sequenced in a study of blood T cells in healthy people across ages. Combining a sample-barcoded 5' primer with a J-beta primer mix, a second PCR ran for 7 to 11 cycles. MiXCR, applied by TCRdb to the 5' RACE reads, yields one record per CDR3 protein. The repertoire holds 920,000 or so distinct CDR3 sequences, with more than 35% as singletons. The sequenced sample was blood. Receptors originate from a woman aged 55 to 70 in good health.

This clonotype has a handful of counts. This chain uses TRBV27 with TRBJ2-7, with D possibly being TRBD2 (5 bases). The assigned J gene may be wrong: the sequence end matches TRBJ2-5 better. The CDR3 is made up of 11 amino acids. Germline V gene data show CDR1 as MNHEY and CDR2 as SMNVEV (reference sequence). Here the CDR3 reads CASSEGRTQYF. CDR3 nucleotide sequence: TGTGCCAGCAGTGAAGGGAGGACCCAGTACTTC.

The chain recombines TRBV9 with TRBJ2-3; TRBD2 aligns across 8 bases. Germline assignment: CDR1 SGDLS and CDR2 YYNGEE. Germline trimming cut 0 bases from V and 5 bases from J; bases unmatched to any gene: 14. This CDR3 spans 18 amino acids. DNA of the CDR3: TGTGCCAGCAGCGTAGGGATCATAGCGGGAAGGGGAGTAGATACGCAGTATTTT. Amino acid sequence: CASSVGIIAGRGVDTQYF.

J is TRBJ2-5 and V is TRBV27, with 8 bases aligning to TRBD1. Trimming at V came to 8 bases and at J to 4 bases, leaving 9 bases not matched to a gene. Germline assignment: CDR1 MNHEY and CDR2 SMNVEV (reference sequence). The CDR3 covers 14 residues. The CDR3 loop is CASAQGAFGETQYF. The CDR3 region has the DNA TGTGCCAGCGCGCAGGGGGCGTTTGGAGAGACCCAGTACTTC.

This clonotype was seen only a few times. This could be a read error, since a much larger clone is one nucleotide away. This sequence joins TRBV9 and TRBJ2-6; D remains ambiguous. CDR3 length: 14 residues. From germline, CDR1 is SGDLS and CDR2 YYNGEE. V lost 2 bases and J lost 0, with 3 bases in between. In nucleotides, the CDR3 is TGTGCCAGCAGCGTCAACTCTGGGGCCAACGTCCTGACTTTC. Translation: CASSVNSGANVLTF.

This clonotype was recorded only once. This chain joins TRBV5-4 and TRBJ1-1, with 7 bases matching TRBD1. After removal of 5 bases from V and 0 bases from J, the junction contained 4 bases not matched to a gene. Germline values: CDR1 SGHNT, CDR2 YYREEE (reference sequence). The CDR3 sequence is 14 residues long. CDR3 nucleotides: TGTGCCAGCAGGCCGGGACAGATGAACACTGAAGCTTTCTTT. Amino acids: CASRPGQMNTEAFF.

The V gene is TRBV5-1, the J gene TRBJ2-3, with 8 bases fitting TRBD2. J gave up 1 base and V 1 base, and 5 bases lay outside the gene matches. The CDR3 consists of 16 residues. Germline V gene lookup returns CDR1 SGHRS and CDR2 YFSETQ. The CDR3 DNA reads TGCGCCAGCAGCTTGTCGGCGGGAGGACGCACAGATACGCAGTATTTT. It codes for CASSLSAGGRTDTQYF.

V is TRBV7-9 and J is TRBJ2-1, with TRBD2 matching 8 bases. J was trimmed by 12 bases and V by 4 bases; bases with no gene match: 11. The CDR3 is 14 residues long. Germline V gives CDR1 SEHNR, CDR2 FQNEAQ (reference sequence). CDR3 region: CASSSAAGGRGQFF. CDR3 in DNA: TGTGCCAGCAGCTCTGCGGCGGGAGGAAGAGGGCAGTTCTTC.

This clonotype was found a few times. V is TRBV7-9 and J is TRBJ2-3; D not certain. CDR1 is SEHNR, CDR2 FQNEAQ, per germline (reference sequence). This CDR3 is 13 amino acids long. Between the trimmed V and J ends, which lost 5 bases and 5 bases, there was a span of 11 bases. CDR3 sequence reads: CASSVTPKDTQYF. As DNA, the CDR3 is TGTGCCAGCAGCGTAACCCCGAAAGATACGCAGTATTTT. Variable domain in full (rest from reference TRBV7-9 and TRBJ2-3): DTGVSQNPRHKITKRGQNVTFRCDPISEHNRLYWYRQTLGQGPEFLTYFQNEAQLEKSRLLSDRFSAERPKGSFSTLEIQRTEQGDSAMYLCASSVTPKDTQYFGPGTRLTVL.